This TCR beta chain originates from a study of T cells in Graves' hyperthyroidism and ophthalmopathy (dated by TCRdb to the late 2010s). Looking at the study overall: Peripheral blood samples were taken at initial diagnosis, before any treatment was given. Whether ophthalmopathy could be predicted prospectively was tested in an independent validation cohort made up of about 20 hyperthyroidism patients plus 17 patients who later progressed to ophthalmopathy. The roughly 91 discovery patients were randomly split 7:3 into training and test sets. In addition, the study compared T-cell repertoires in thyroid tissue and in blood from five to seven Graves' hyperthyroidism patients. TCR Vbeta CDR3 sequencing of around 130 peripheral blood samples (over 40 ophthalmopathy, 75 to 80 hyperthyroidism and some 17 progressor patients) is reported in the paper. Following sampling, methimazole starting at 30 mg daily was given to hyperthyroidism patients, and high-dose intravenous methylprednisolone was given to ophthalmopathy patients. To identify TCR V-J signatures that set the groups apart, the researchers used a discovery cohort of about a hundred patients, made up of 40 to 45 with Graves' ophthalmopathy and about 59 with stable Graves' hyperthyroidism. What the study reported, not specific to this receptor: Sample size was not statistically predetermined, and investigators were not blinded to group allocation. In validation, progression to ophthalmopathy was predicted by the model with around 70% sensitivity and 72% to 80% specificity, a median of about 6.4 months before onset. Most expanded thyroid clonotypes (frequency above 0.001) were also found in blood, which suggests that blood repertoires may mirror thyroid immune responses. In cross-validation, a model built on a 13 V-J signature told ophthalmopathy apart from stable hyperthyroidism with approximately 91% sensitivity and around 81% specificity, and in testing the same model reached 80%/75%.

As regards this clonotype: It lacks a known antigen. Base quality data are lacking; no much larger clone is found one base away.

The TCR beta CDR3 regions were amplified from the RNA transcripts. The TCR CDR3 was subjected to a first round of RT-PCR using the HTBI primer set and the Qiagen OneStep RT-PCR kit. The libraries were constructed in a second round of multiplex PCR and then size-selected and purified. Libraries were sequenced paired-end with 100 bp reads on an Illumina HiSeq2000. In the original analysis: SOAPnuke was used to process the raw data, with reads discarded if the reads contained adapters or uncalled bases, had a mean Phred below 15, or lacked an exact constant-primer or identifier match. COPE v1.2.5 was used to merge the high-quality paired reads, and each unique nucleotide sequence was defined as a clonotype. MiTCR v1.1 was used to align clonotypes to the IMGT TRBV, TRBD and TRBJ reference segments. Only V-J combinations with frequency above 0.0001, covering 99% to 99.2% of repertoires, were analysed. The TCS score was defined as F50 (clonal expansion) divided by E x V (chaos), with BLOSUM62-based TCRdist calculated between CDR3 peptides within each V-J. Welch's t-statistics and random forest reduced several hundred V-J features to 10 to 15, which were used in a naive Bayes classifier (R e1071). The raw public reads went through TCRdb reprocessing: fastp at Q25, MiXCR clone calling, in-frame beta chains kept. Rows are combined by CDR3 protein, so each entry shows the most common genes and DNA. The V and J calls and clone size are TCRdb's, not the authors'. This sample has roughly 400,000 distinct CDR3 sequences in its table, and around 25% of those were observed once. 73% of the sample goes to the ten largest clones.

Graves' hyperthyroidism was defined as stable when no progression to ophthalmopathy occurred over 18 months of follow-up. Hyperthyroidism patients were newly diagnosed, had a disease duration of under 2 months, and were aged 18 to 65 years. The study excluded patients with uncontrolled infections, other autoimmune diseases, pregnancy or lactation. Diagnoses were based on clinical symptoms, serum thyroxine and TRAb, thyroid ultrasound and orbital computed tomography. PBMCs were isolated from approximately 10 ml of fresh peripheral blood by Ficoll-Paque density gradient centrifugation. Total RNA was extracted using Trizol reagent, and RNA quality was assessed on an Agilent 2100 Bioanalyzer. Source material: blood. The sequence derives from a man aged 45-65 years with Graves' hyperthyroidism.

The nucleotide sequence reads TGTGCCAGCAGTTTAACATCTATCGGACAGGGAGGCTACGAGCAGTACTTC. This encodes CASSLTSIGQGGYEQYF. This receptor chain uses TRBV27 and TRBJ2-7; 8 bases in the junction line up with TRBD1. Via the germline V gene (reference sequence), CDR1 is MNHEY and CDR2 SMNVEV. V ends up 2 bases short and J 3 bases short, with an unmatched junction base count of 12. CDR3 length: 17 amino acids, cysteine to phenylalanine. Only CDR3 DNA remains: 51 bases, in frame from the first base.